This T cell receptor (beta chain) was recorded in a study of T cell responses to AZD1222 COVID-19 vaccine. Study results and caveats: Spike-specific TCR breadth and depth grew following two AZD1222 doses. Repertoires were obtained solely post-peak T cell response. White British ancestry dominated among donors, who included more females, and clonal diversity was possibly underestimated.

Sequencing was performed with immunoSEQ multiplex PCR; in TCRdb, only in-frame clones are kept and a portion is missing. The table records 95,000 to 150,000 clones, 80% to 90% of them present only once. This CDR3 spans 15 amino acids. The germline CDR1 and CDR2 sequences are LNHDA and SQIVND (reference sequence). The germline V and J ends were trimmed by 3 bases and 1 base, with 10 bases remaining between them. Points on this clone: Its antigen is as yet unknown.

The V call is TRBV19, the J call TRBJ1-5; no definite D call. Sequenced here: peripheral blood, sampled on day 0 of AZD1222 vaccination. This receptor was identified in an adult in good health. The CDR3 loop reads CASSIGVTSNQPQHF. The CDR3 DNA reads TGTGCCAGTAGTATTGGAGTGACAAGCAATCAGCCCCAGCATTTT.